The rows below give T cell receptor beta chains drawn from one sample of a study of cytomegalovirus exposure and HLA in healthy donors. Only in-frame clones appear in the TCRdb table, and some are missing; sequencing was by immunoSEQ multiplex PCR. The sample contains some 160,000 clones, less than 10% of which appear only once. The specimen was PBMCs. Receptors originate from a male donor in good health and CMV-seronegative. CDR3s include the opening cysteine and the closing phenylalanine or tryptophan. The order of the fields is J gene, clone size, D gene, V gene, CDR3 protein, CDR3 DNA. D genes are given only for firm matches. Only some rows state a clone size, as once, few, many or a class for expanded clones.

TRBJ2-1	NA	NA	TRBV28	CASSPGGWEGQARYNEQFF	TGTGCCAGCAGCCCAGGGGGCTGGGAGGGTCAAGCTAGGTACAATGAGCAGTTCTTC
TRBJ2-2	NA	TRBD1	TRBV5-1	CASSGGQGARPPNTGELFF	TGCGCCAGCAGCGGGGGACAGGGGGCCCGCCCGCCGAACACCGGGGAGCTGTTTTTT
TRBJ2-2	NA	TRBD2	TRBV5-6	CASSLSGRANTGELFF	TGTGCCAGCAGCCTTAGCGGGAGGGCCAACACCGGGGAGCTGTTTTTT
TRBJ1-1	NA	NA	TRBV4-1	CASSSRQNMNTEAFF	TGCGCCAGCAGCTCCCGACAGAACATGAACACTGAAGCTTTCTTT
TRBJ1-6	NA	NA	TRBV30	CAWSLQEGSPLHF	TGTGCCTGGAGTTTACAAGAGGGTTCACCCCTCCACTTT
TRBJ2-7	NA	TRBD2	TRBV6-1	CASRFTGLTYEQYF	TGTGCCAGCAGGTTTACGGGACTAACCTACGAGCAGTACTTC
TRBJ1-5	NA	NA	TRBV28	CASTTGRGYNQPQHF	TGTGCCAGCACCACAGGGAGGGGCTACAATCAGCCCCAGCATTTT
TRBJ1-6	NA	TRBD1	TRBV7-3	CASSQQGWNSPLHF	TGTGCCAGCAGCCAACAGGGGTGGAATTCACCCCTCCACTTT
TRBJ2-1	NA	TRBD2	TRBV7-2	CASSLIAGVYNEQFF	TGTGCCAGCAGCTTAATAGCGGGGGTTTACAATGAGCAGTTCTTC
TRBJ1-5	NA	NA	TRBV6-1	CASSDQGGQPQHF	TGTGCCAGCAGTGATCAGGGCGGTCAGCCCCAGCATTTT
TRBJ1-2	few	TRBD1	TRBV5-6	CASSPTGTDGYTF	TGTGCCAGCAGCCCGACCGGGACAGATGGCTACACCTTC
TRBJ2-1	NA	TRBD2	TRBV5-4	CASSPSSGRVNEQFF	TGTGCCAGCAGCCCCTCTAGCGGGAGGGTCAATGAGCAGTTCTTC
TRBJ2-3	few	TRBD2	TRBV2	CASSGTSGSTDTQYF	TGTGCCAGCAGTGGGACTAGCGGTAGCACAGATACGCAGTATTTT
TRBJ1-3	NA	NA	TRBV6-1	CVSASVPGNTIYF	TGTGTCTCAGCAAGCGTCCCTGGAAACACCATATATTTT
TRBJ1-1	few	NA	TRBV7-9	CASSLTQGRTEAFF	TGTGCCAGCAGCTTAACGCAGGGGCGTACTGAAGCTTTCTTT
TRBJ2-1	few	NA	TRBV7-2	CASSLEGRSGEQFF	TGTGCCAGCAGCTTAGAGGGCAGGTCGGGGGAGCAGTTCTTC
TRBJ2-1	NA	TRBD2	TRBV7-3	CASSILAGVYNEQFF	TGTGCCAGCAGCATACTAGCGGGAGTCTACAATGAGCAGTTCTTC
TRBJ2-6	few	NA	TRBV7-2	CASSGNRAGANVLTF	TGTGCCAGCAGCGGGAACAGGGCTGGGGCCAACGTCCTGACTTTC
TRBJ2-7	NA	NA	TRBV4-1	CASSPTAGTGYDEQYF	TGCGCCAGCAGCCCTACAGCGGGTACGGGATACGACGAGCAGTACTTC
TRBJ1-5	NA	NA	TRBV27	CASSMREGQPQHF	TGTGCCAGCAGTATGAGGGAGGGTCAGCCCCAGCATTTT
TRBJ2-7	NA	NA	TRBV13	CASSAGPGAYEQYF	TGTGCCAGCAGCGCCGGGCCGGGGGCCTACGAGCAGTACTTC
TRBJ1-1	few	NA	TRBV12-5	CASGPRGGRGTEAFF	TGTGCTAGTGGTCCACGAGGAGGGAGGGGCACTGAAGCTTTCTTT
TRBJ1-1	few	NA	TRBV7-9	CASSYQGGAEAFF	TGTGCCAGCAGCTACCAGGGCGGCGCTGAAGCTTTCTTT
TRBJ2-3	NA	TRBD1	TRBV7-9	CASSEHTGTDTDTQYF	TGTGCCAGCAGCGAACACACCGGGACAGACACAGATACGCAGTATTTT
TRBJ1-4	NA	NA	TRBV7-9	CASIRGLTAANEKLFF	TGTGCCAGCATCAGGGGTCTAACGGCAGCTAATGAAAAACTGTTTTTT
TRBJ2-2	few	TRBD1	TRBV18	CASSPGTGNTGELFF	TGTGCCAGCTCACCCGGGACAGGGAACACCGGGGAGCTGTTTTTT
TRBJ2-5	NA	NA	TRBV12-5	CASGSGTSGETQYF	TGTGCTAGTGGTTCCGGAACTTCGGGGGAGACCCAGTACTTC
TRBJ1-2	few	NA	TRBV5-1	CASSLDVGRVDGYTF	TGCGCCAGCAGCTTGGACGTCGGGCGGGTAGATGGCTACACCTTC
TRBJ1-4	NA	NA	TRBV4-1	CASSQQGSTNEKLFF	TGCGCCAGCAGCCAACAGGGGTCGACTAATGAAAAACTGTTTTTT
TRBJ2-5	few	TRBD2	TRBV7-2	CASLRGGPQETQYF	TGTGCCAGTCTGCGGGGGGGGCCTCAAGAGACCCAGTACTTC
TRBJ2-5	NA	NA	TRBV27	CASSLRRSLETQYF	TGTGCCAGCAGTTTAAGGAGGAGTCTCGAGACCCAGTACTTC
TRBJ2-5	few	TRBD2	TRBV5-6	CASSRNPFSSGQQETQYF	TGTGCCAGCAGCCGAAACCCTTTCTCTAGCGGGCAACAAGAGACCCAGTACTTC
TRBJ1-3	few	NA	TRBV9	CASSVEAAVVSGNTIYF	TGTGCCAGCAGCGTAGAAGCCGCGGTAGTCTCTGGAAACACCATATATTTT
TRBJ2-3	few	TRBD2	TRBV9	CASSVAGTSINTQYF	TGTGCCAGCAGCGTCGCCGGGACTAGCATAAATACGCAGTATTTT
TRBJ2-1	NA	NA	TRBV29-1	CSVHASGGFSSYNEQFF	TGCAGCGTACATGCCTCTGGCGGTTTTAGCTCCTACAATGAGCAGTTCTTC
TRBJ1-2	NA	NA	TRBV4-3	CASSLWAGADYGYTF	TGCGCCAGCAGCCTCTGGGCAGGGGCTGACTATGGCTACACCTTC
TRBJ1-1	few	NA	TRBV5-6	CASSSGGVNTEAFF	TGTGCCAGCAGCTCTGGCGGGGTTAACACTGAAGCTTTCTTT
TRBJ1-1	few	NA	TRBV7-2	CASSLPGSDTEAFF	TGTGCCAGCAGCTTGCCAGGAAGTGACACTGAAGCTTTCTTT
TRBJ2-7	few	NA	TRBV7-8	CASSLEEREPSYEQYF	TGTGCCAGCAGCTTAGAGGAAAGGGAGCCTTCCTACGAGCAGTACTTC
TRBJ2-5	NA	NA	TRBV6-5	CASSADSGETQYF	TGTGCCAGCAGCGCCGACAGTGGGGAGACCCAGTACTTC
TRBJ2-7	few	NA	TRBV7-2	CASSLRLVGSEEQYF	TGTGCCAGCAGCTTACGACTAGTAGGTTCGGAGGAGCAGTACTTC
TRBJ1-5	few	TRBD1	TRBV6-6	CASRPDRVGSNQPQHF	TGTGCCAGCAGACCGGACAGGGTGGGGAGCAATCAGCCCCAGCATTTT
TRBJ1-1	NA	NA	TRBV28	CASSLSQPNTEAFF	TGTGCCAGCAGTTTGTCACAGCCGAACACTGAAGCTTTCTTT
TRBJ2-7	few	NA	TRBV6-5	CASTSIPWGLHEQYF	TGTGCCAGCACCTCCATCCCTTGGGGCTTGCACGAGCAGTACTTC
TRBJ2-3	NA	NA	TRBV13	CASSTRQTTTDTQYF	TGTGCCAGCAGCACCCGACAGACAACCACAGATACGCAGTATTTT
TRBJ2-2	few	NA	TRBV7-9	CASSFSTVDTGELFF	TGTGCCAGCAGCTTTTCTACAGTTGACACCGGGGAGCTGTTTTTT
TRBJ1-2	few	NA	TRBV2	CASSDSRNYGYTF	TGTGCCAGCAGTGACAGTCGCAACTATGGCTACACCTTC
TRBJ1-6	NA	NA	TRBV28	CASSFRVGSYNSPLHF	TGTGCCAGCAGTTTCAGGGTCGGTTCCTATAATTCACCCCTCCACTTT
TRBJ1-4	NA	NA	TRBV9	CASSGRTSNEKLFF	TGTGCCAGCAGCGGACGGACATCTAATGAAAAACTGTTTTTT
TRBJ2-7	NA	TRBD1	TRBV29-1	CSVSGTGLSYEQYF	TGCAGCGTCTCCGGGACAGGTTTATCCTACGAGCAGTACTTC
TRBJ2-1	NA	NA	TRBV27	CASSLSAGLYNEQFF	TGTGCCAGCAGTTTATCCGCGGGGCTGTACAATGAGCAGTTCTTC
TRBJ2-5	NA	NA	TRBV7-2	CASSLAIQIAEETQYF	TGTGCCAGCAGCTTAGCGATCCAGATTGCCGAAGAGACCCAGTACTTC
TRBJ2-1	few	NA	TRBV4-2	CASSQGRGGTSYNEQFF	TGTGCCAGCAGCCAGGGACGAGGCGGGACCTCCTACAATGAGCAGTTCTTC